One and the same sample provided the 14 T cell receptor beta chains below, sequenced in a study of blood T cells in healthy people across ages. The authors ran a second PCR of about 7 to 11 cycles using a sample-barcoded 5' primer and a J-beta primer mix. TCRdb reanalysed the 5' RACE reads using MiXCR and keeps one entry per CDR3 protein. The table shows 900,000 to 950,000 distinct CDR3 sequences, with 25% to 30% occurring only once. These sequences were also reported in another study, on T cells of mothers and their children.

Sequenced: blood. The receptors come from a woman aged 40 to 49 in good health.

Comments on this clonotype: A single base separates this from a much larger clone, so it may be a read error. V is TRBV29-1 and J is TRBJ2-7; D uncertain. The CDR3 spans 12 residues. Germline values: CDR1 SQVTM, CDR2 ANQGSEA. Trimming stripped 4 bases from V and 0 bases from J, with 7 bases between. For the CDR3, the DNA is TGCAGCGTTGGAATAGCCTCCTACGAGCAGTACTTC. Its translation is CSVGIASYEQYF.

This chain connects TRBV12-3 or TRBV12-4 to TRBJ2-1; 9 nucleotides agree with TRBD2. The CDR3 length is 16 residues. V dropped 6 bases and J dropped 9; count of bases not matched to a gene: 15. The CDR3 DNA reads as TGTGCCAGCAGCCAATCCTCGGGGCGGGAGGGCATTGAGCAGTTCTTC. This encodes CASSQSSGREGIEQFF.

This clonotype was found a few times. Written as DNA, the CDR3 is TGTGCCAGCAGCCCACGTTGGGGACAGGGGTCAACTTACAATGAGCAGTTCTTC. Residues: CASSPRWGQGSTYNEQFF. The V gene is TRBV7-8, the J gene TRBJ2-1, with 10 bases matching TRBD1. The CDR3 totals 18 residues. Trimming took 5 bases from V and 4 from J; bases not matched to a gene: 14. Germline CDR1 and CDR2: SGHVS and FQNEAQ.

This chain joins TRBV7-2 and TRBJ2-1, with 7 bases aligning to TRBD2. This CDR3 region has 12 residues. With 11 bases clipped from V and 6 bases from J, the junction kept 7 bases outside the gene matches. Germline CDR1 reads SGHTA; CDR2 reads FQGNSA. In DNA, the CDR3 is TGTGCCCTCGGGCTAGCGGCCAATGAGCAGTTCTTC. This codes for CALGLAANEQFF.

This clonotype is a singleton in its sample. The chain uses TRBV12-3 or TRBV12-4 and TRBJ2-1; tentatively, D is TRBD1 or TRBD2 (6 bases each). V lost 4 bases and J 10 bases, leaving 32 bases between the germline ends. The CDR3 totals 19 residues. This CDR3 reads CASSSPFSRGLAHRGEQFF. The CDR3 nucleotides are TGTGCCAGCAGTTCTCCCTTCTCCCGGGGGCTAGCCCATCGTGGAGAGCAGTTCTTC.

This clonotype showed up just a few times. The genes are TRBV5-1 and TRBJ2-7, with TRBD2 matching over 7 bases. Losses at the gene ends were 3 bases for V and 2 bases for J; bases not matched to a gene: 5. The CDR3 contains 14 residues. Germline V gene lookup returns CDR1 SGHRS and CDR2 YFSETQ. The CDR3 DNA reads TGCGCCAGCAGCTCAAGCGGGGCACCCTACGAGCAGTACTTC. Its translation is CASSSSGAPYEQYF.

This clonotype turned up a few times. The rearrangement joins TRBV6-6 to TRBJ2-1; TRBD1 aligns across 7 bases. Unmatched junction bases numbered 15, after V lost 6 bases and J lost 10 bases. The CDR3 is made up of 15 amino acids. Germline V gene sequence: CDR1 MNHNY, CDR2 SVGAGI (reference sequence). The CDR3 DNA sequence: TGTGCCAGCAGACAAACCCAAAAACAGGGGAGAGAGCAGTTCTTC. Protein product: CASRQTQKQGREQFF.

This clonotype was seen ten or more times. The chain combines TRBV12-3 or TRBV12-4 with TRBJ2-1; the match to TRBD2 covers 8 bases. This CDR3 spans 16 amino acids. With V trimmed by 8 bases and J by 6 bases, 15 bases remained unmatched. As DNA, the CDR3 is TGTGCCAGCGTGCACTTTCGGGGGGGCCTGGTCAATGAGCAGTTCTTC. Translation gives CASVHFRGGLVNEQFF.

This clonotype was seen at least ten times. This chain links TRBV6-5 with TRBJ2-1; D gene ambiguous. V was pared by 2 bases and J by 5 bases, with 10 bases between. This CDR3 has 14 amino acids. Per the germline V gene, CDR1 is MNHEY and CDR2 is SVGAGI. The CDR3 nucleotides read TGTGCCAGCAGTTACCTCGACTCTGACAATGAGCAGTTCTTC. It specifies CASSYLDSDNEQFF.

V usage is TRBV2 and J usage is TRBJ1-2, with D possibly matching TRBD1 (6 bases). Trimming removed 1 base at V and 12 bases at J, with 15 bases between. The germline V gene encodes CDR1 SNHLY and CDR2 FYNNEI. The CDR3 has 13 amino acids. The CDR3 coding sequence is TGTGCCAGCAGTGAAGGGACAGTTATCCTCCACACCTTC. This gives the protein CASSEGTVILHTF.

The chain recombines TRBV25-1 with TRBJ2-3, with 11 bases matching TRBD1. Germline values: CDR1 MGHDK, CDR2 SYGVNS. The CDR3 has 14 residues. Trimming took 4 bases from V and 14 from J; bases not matched to a gene: 11. The CDR3: CASSVGGRTGGGYF. The CDR3 DNA reads TGTGCCAGCAGTGTAGGCGGCAGGACAGGGGGCGGGTATTTT.

The chain uses TRBV30 and TRBJ1-2; D gene uncertain. Germline values: CDR1 GTSNPN, CDR2 SVGIG (reference sequence). Trimming shortened V by 7 bases and J by 7 bases, and 13 bases separated the two germline ends. The CDR3 is made up of 11 amino acids. As DNA, the CDR3 is TGTGCCTCCTATTATGTCCGTGGCTACACCTTC. It translates to CASYYVRGYTF.

In its sample, this clonotype was seen a few times. The V call is TRBV10-3, the J call TRBJ2-3; D not resolved. Germline V gives CDR1 ENHRY, CDR2 SYGVKD. The CDR3 contains 12 residues. The V and J ends lost 5 bases and 5 bases respectively, with 8 bases between them. Written as DNA, the CDR3 is TGTGCCATCAGTCCCTCTTTAGATACGCAGTATTTT. It encodes CAISPSLDTQYF.

As for this clonotype: Since a much larger clone is just one base distant, this may be a read error. V usage is TRBV15 and J usage is TRBJ2-1; 7 bases are a match to TRBD2. Germline-derived CDR1 and CDR2 are LNHNV and YYDKDF (reference sequence). The CDR3 length is 15 residues. Here the CDR3 reads CATSGGVAGYNGQFF. The CDR3 DNA reads as TGTGCCACCAGCGGGGGGGTCGCCGGTTACAATGGGCAGTTCTTC.